One sample yielded the 10 T cell receptor beta chains listed below, sequenced in a study of shared clonotypes between healthy human individuals (dated by TCRdb to 2019 to 2021). The library was prepared using the immunoSEQ multiplex PCR assay. In TCRdb, the immuneACCESS table is reduced to in-frame sequences with V and J assigned. These tables do not hold every clone; where another copy was compared, an unresolved V gene accounts for under half, and the others remain unexplained. The sample table holds about a million clones, of which 65% to 75% were seen once. Around 1.4% of the sample is held by the ten biggest clonotypes. The sequenced sample was memory CD4+ T cells sorted from blood. The cell subset or site label, as the study defines it: CD45RA-negative fraction. The receptors here all came from a man younger than 35 in good health.

CDR3: CASSHGQTTGTDTQYF. The DNA for the CDR3 is TGTGCCAGCAGCCATGGACAGACAACCGGGACAGATACGCAGTATTTT. The V call is TRBV7-2, the J call TRBJ2-3, with D tentatively TRBD1 (6 bases). Trimming cost V 5 bases and J 3 bases, with 18 bases left between them. CDR1 is SGHTA and CDR2 is FQGNSA in the germline V gene. CDR3 size: 16 residues.

V gene TRBV6-6 combines with J gene TRBJ2-3; possibly TRBD1 for D (5 bases). CDR3 length: 13 residues. V gave up 6 bases and J gave up 5 bases, with 12 bases separating them. Per the germline V gene, CDR1 is MNHNY and CDR2 is SVGAGI (reference sequence). Written as DNA, the CDR3 is TGTGCCAGCAGCCCCCCAGGGCAAGATACGCAGTATTTT. It specifies CASSPPGQDTQYF.

In the case of this clone: The same CDR3 can be traced to other DNA sequences in this sample. The chain links TRBV30 to TRBJ1-2, with no clear D. With 0 bases removed from V and 1 base from J, the gap between germline ends came to 3 bases. The CDR3 consists of 12 residues. Germline V gene lookup returns CDR1 GTSNPN and CDR2 SVGIG (reference sequence). The CDR3 here is CAWSVLNYGYTF. For the CDR3, the DNA is TGTGCCTGGAGTGTACTTAACTATGGCTACACCTTC.

Notes on this clone: This sample also contains other DNA sequences that code for the same CDR3. The V gene is TRBV30, the J gene TRBJ2-7; 8 positions agree with TRBD1. Trimming removed 5 bases from V and 4 bases from J; junction bases left unmatched: 7. Germline CDR1 and CDR2: GTSNPN and SVGIG (reference sequence). The CDR3 covers 13 residues. The chain's CDR3 is CAWGQGVSYEQYF. The CDR3 bases are TGTGCCTGGGGACAGGGAGTTTCTTACGAGCAGTACTTC.

The V gene is TRBV15, the J gene TRBJ2-2; D gene unclear. V was clipped by 2 bases and J by 0 bases, with 1 base between them. The CDR3 totals 13 residues. CDR1 is LNHNV and CDR2 is YYDKDF in the germline V gene (reference sequence). The DNA for the CDR3 is TGTGCCACCAGCAGATCGAACACCGGGGAGCTGTTTTTT. As protein: CATSRSNTGELFF.

The V call is TRBV18, the J call TRBJ2-2, with 12 bases aligning to TRBD2. CDR1 is KGHSH, CDR2 LQKENI, per germline. V trimming: 3 bases; J trimming: 5 bases; junction bases outside the gene matches: 7. The CDR3 totals 17 residues. This CDR3 is CASSPTRTSGNTGELFF. The CDR3 DNA follows: TGTGCCAGCTCACCGACAAGGACTAGCGGGAATACCGGGGAGCTGTTTTTT.

This clone has more than one count but fewer than ten. The V call is TRBV28, the J call TRBJ2-4; a possible D gene is TRBD2 (6 bases). This CDR3 region has 15 residues. Germline CDR1 reads MDHEN; CDR2 reads SYDVKM. Trimming took 2 bases from V and 5 from J, leaving 13 bases between them. CDR3 bases: TGTGCCAGCAGTTTAGCGGGGATACTGGAAAACATTCAGTACTTC. Amino acid sequence: CASSLAGILENIQYF.

This clone was recorded once. V is TRBV7-9 and J is TRBJ2-7, with 9 bases identical to TRBD2. This CDR3 contains 14 residues. Germline V gene data show CDR1 as SEHNR and CDR2 as FQNEAQ (reference sequence). V shed 5 bases and J 2 bases; nucleotides not matched to a gene: 4. In DNA form, the CDR3 reads TGTGCCAGCAGCCCGACTAGCGGCACCTACGAGCAGTACTTC. It yields the protein CASSPTSGTYEQYF.

Ten or more counts support this clone. The V and J genes are TRBV4-1 and TRBJ1-4; D is uncertain. This CDR3 contains 16 residues. Looked up from germline, CDR1 is MGHRA and CDR2 is YSYEKL. Trimming cost V 0 bases and J 14 bases, with 22 bases left between them. The CDR3 region is CASSQEPGALIGRLFF. The DNA for the CDR3 is TGCGCCAGCAGCCAAGAGCCAGGAGCCCTAATAGGGAGGCTGTTTTTT.

The rearrangement links TRBV7-6 to TRBJ2-5, with TRBD2 matching over 14 bases. The germline CDR1 and CDR2 sequences are SGHVS and FNYEAQ. This CDR3 is 16 amino acids long. The J segment lost 4 bases and the V segment lost 4 bases, leaving 5 bases of the junction unmatched. CDR3 sequence reads: CASSSWTSGRPETQYF. In nucleotides, the CDR3 is TGTGCCAGCAGCTCTTGGACTAGCGGGAGGCCAGAGACCCAGTACTTC. The whole variable domain, filled in from reference TRBV7-6 and TRBJ2-5, reads GAGVSQSPRYKVTKRGQDVALRCDPISGHVSLYWYRQALGQGPEFLTYFNYEAQQDKSGLPNDRFSAERPEGSISTLTIQRTEQRDSAMYRCASSSWTSGRPETQYFGPGTRLLVL.